Here is one T cell receptor beta chain with its context. What it binds is not known. CDR1 is MDHEN, CDR2 SYDVKM, per germline. V gave up 7 bases and J gave up 2 bases, with 12 bases separating them. This CDR3 region has 14 residues. Data came from immunoSEQ multiplex PCR; TCRdb stores just in-frame clones and leaves some out. Of some 70,000 clones listed, roughly nine tenths are singletons. This specimen comes from a study of identifying expanded T cells in peripheral blood. General study points: Clone count variance between two-week samples rose with total template count. Over around two and four weeks, about 15 and 19 clones changed, versus approximately 1.2 between replicates.

No infections or other immune events were documented during collection. The specimen sequenced was blood. The origin of this receptor is a person aged 18-70 years in good health. J is TRBJ2-1 and V is TRBV28; TRBD2 is a possible D gene (6 bases). The CDR3 loop is CASTVGGTYNEQFF. The CDR3 DNA follows: TGTGCCAGCACGGTAGGCGGGACCTACAATGAGCAGTTCTTC.